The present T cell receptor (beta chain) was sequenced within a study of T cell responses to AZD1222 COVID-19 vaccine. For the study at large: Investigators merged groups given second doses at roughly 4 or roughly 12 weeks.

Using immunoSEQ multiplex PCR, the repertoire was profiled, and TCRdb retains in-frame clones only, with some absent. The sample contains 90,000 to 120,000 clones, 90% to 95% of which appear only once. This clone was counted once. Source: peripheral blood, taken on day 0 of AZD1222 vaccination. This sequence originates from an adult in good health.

CDR3 residues: CASSLGQGMNTEAFF. CDR3 nucleotides: TGTGCCAGCAGCTTGGGACAGGGGATGAACACTGAAGCTTTCTTT. The V call is TRBV7-6, the J call TRBJ1-1, with 10 positions matching TRBD1. Germline V CDR1 and CDR2: SGHVS, FNYEAQ. V lost 3 bases, J lost 0 bases, and 1 base stayed unmatched. CDR3 length: 15 amino acids.